One sample yielded the 14 T cell receptor beta chains listed below, sequenced in a study of T-cell memory formation after mild COVID-19. TCRdb analysed the 5' RACE reads with MiXCR anew, one entry per CDR3 protein. The sample includes more than 350,000 distinct CDR3 sequences, roughly 20% of them seen just once. The specimen was PBMCs or a T cell subset sorted from them (not recorded which). Receptors originate from an adult woman who had mild COVID-19 (a few samples of this study predate the infection). Cell type and time point are not known.

The CDR3 protein is CASSVASNPLGGGLNTEAFF. The CDR3 DNA reads as TGTGCCAGCAGCGTAGCCTCAAATCCATTAGGGGGGGGCTTGAACACTGAAGCTTTCTTT. The chain employs TRBV9 and TRBJ1-1; a possible D gene is TRBD1 (6 bases). Deletions cut 0 bases from V and 0 bases from J, with 24 bases between. The germline CDR1 and CDR2 sequences are SGDLS and YYNGEE. This CDR3 has 20 residues.

This sequence joins TRBV12-3 or TRBV12-4 and TRBJ2-5; 10 bases are a match to TRBD2. There are 17 residues in the CDR3. The trim removed 4 bases at V and 5 bases at J, leaving 13 bases unmatched. CDR3 region: CASSSVAGGLREETQYF. The CDR3 DNA follows: TGTGCCAGCAGTTCCGTAGCGGGGGGACTGCGGGAGGAGACCCAGTACTTC.

This clonotype was seen more than once but under ten times. The rearrangement joins TRBV11-3 to TRBJ2-1; 10 positions agree with TRBD2. The CDR3 loop spans 17 amino acids. The junction had 9 bases not matched to a gene; V was cut back by 4 bases and J by 3 bases. The germline CDR1 and CDR2 sequences are SGHNT and YENEEA. The chain's CDR3 is CASSSYLLAGDYNEQFF. Here the CDR3 DNA reads TGTGCCAGCAGCTCCTACCTTCTAGCGGGGGACTACAATGAGCAGTTCTTC.

A few counts support this clonotype. CDR3 DNA: TGTGCCAGCAGCTTTAGTGGGACAATTGAGACCCAGTACTTC. Protein: CASSFSGTIETQYF. The V gene is TRBV7-9, the J gene TRBJ2-5, with D possibly TRBD1 on 6 matching bases. Germline V gene sequence: CDR1 SEHNR, CDR2 FQNEAQ (reference sequence). V lost 3 bases, J lost 5 bases, and 13 bases lay in between. The CDR3 is 14 residues long.

This chain links TRBV20-1 with TRBJ2-7, with D tentatively TRBD1 (5 bases). The CDR3 spans 13 residues. The germline V gene encodes CDR1 DFQATT and CDR2 SNEGSKA (reference sequence). Trimming took off 0 bases at V and 2 bases at J, with 8 bases between the two ends. The CDR3 here is CSAREPGTYEQYF. DNA for the CDR3: TGCAGTGCTAGAGAGCCAGGGACCTACGAGCAGTACTTC.

This clonotype was detected a few times. The chain recombines TRBV4-1 with TRBJ2-7; possibly TRBD1 or TRBD2 for D (5 bases each). V was shortened by 0 bases and J by 3 bases, with 12 bases between the two germline ends. Per the germline V gene, CDR1 is MGHRA and CDR2 is YSYEKL. This CDR3 is built from 15 residues. DNA for the CDR3: TGCGCCAGCAGCCAAGAGCCAGGGAGAGGCTACGAGCAGTACTTC. This codes for CASSQEPGRGYEQYF.

The sample holds a few counts of this clonotype. The chain has TRBV7-9 and TRBJ1-1, with D tentatively TRBD1 (6 bases). The V gene lost 2 bases and the J gene lost 1 base, with 20 bases spanning the gap. CDR1 is SEHNR and CDR2 is FQNEAQ in the germline V gene (reference sequence). This CDR3 is built from 18 residues. The CDR3 DNA follows: TGTGCCAGCAGCTTAATGTGGGGGCAGGGTGGGGAGAACACTGAAGCTTTCTTT. This encodes CASSLMWGQGGENTEAFF.

The chain has TRBV14 and TRBJ2-5; TRBD2 matches 8 bases. CDR1 is SGHDN, CDR2 FVKESK, per germline. V lost 1 base to trimming and J lost 2 bases; unmatched junction nucleotides: 6. The length of the CDR3 is 16 residues. CDR3 protein: CASSQGTAGEQETQYF. CDR3 coding DNA: TGTGCCAGCAGCCAAGGTACAGCGGGGGAGCAAGAGACCCAGTACTTC.

The chain recombines TRBV20-1 with TRBJ1-5, with TRBD1 as a possible D gene (5 bases). V lost 2 bases, J lost 4 bases, and 9 bases lay in between. The CDR3 length is 13 residues. Germline-derived CDR1 and CDR2 are DFQATT and SNEGSKA (reference sequence). The CDR3 here is CSARRGLNQPQHF. The CDR3 nucleotides read TGCAGTGCTAGAAGGGGCTTGAATCAGCCCCAGCATTTT.

This clonotype has a handful of counts. This sequence joins TRBV4-1 and TRBJ2-3; D is unresolved. Between the trimmed V and J ends, which lost 0 bases and 4 bases, there was a span of 8 bases. Germline V lookup: CDR1 MGHRA, CDR2 YSYEKL. The length of the CDR3 is 14 residues. CDR3 residues: CASSQDLTADTQYF. In DNA form, the CDR3 reads TGCGCCAGCAGCCAAGATTTGACGGCAGATACGCAGTATTTT.

This clonotype was seen a few times. The chain carries TRBV4-2 and TRBJ2-5; the match to TRBD2 covers 7 bases. The CDR3 extends over 17 amino acids. The germline CDR1 and CDR2 sequences are LGHNA and YNFKEQ. V was clipped by 0 bases and J by 0 bases; unmatched bases: 7. Here the CDR3 DNA reads TGTGCCAGCAGCCAAGATATTTCTAGCGGTTACCAAGAGACCCAGTACTTC. Translating gives CASSQDISSGYQETQYF.

The CDR3 nucleotides read TGTGCCAGCAGCCTAAGCCCTGTGGGACAGGTATACGAGCAGTACTTC. This translates into CASSLSPVGQVYEQYF. The J gene is TRBJ2-7, the V gene TRBV27, with TRBD1 matching 8 bases. Germline V CDR1 and CDR2: MNHEY, SMNVEV (reference sequence). The CDR3 consists of 16 residues. V lost 6 bases, J lost 4 bases, and 14 bases stayed unmatched.

This clonotype was recorded only once. The CDR3 sequence is CASSPRGQGRVFDTEAFF. CDR3 nucleotide sequence: TGTGCCAGCAGCCCCCGGGGGCAGGGCCGGGTTTTCGACACTGAAGCTTTCTTT. The gene calls are TRBV5-6 and TRBJ1-1, with a possible D match to TRBD1 (6 bases). V lost 4 bases and J 3 bases, leaving 25 bases between the germline ends. Looked up from germline, CDR1 is SGHDT and CDR2 is YYEEEE. CDR3 length equals 18 residues.

This clonotype was found a few times. The chain recombines TRBV28 with TRBJ1-2, with 8 bases identical to TRBD1. J was trimmed by 3 bases and V by 6 bases; bases with no gene match: 15. Germline CDR1 reads MDHEN; CDR2 reads SYDVKM. The length of the CDR3 is 17 residues. The CDR3 coding sequence is TGTGCCAGCAGCTATATTATTGACAGGGGTCTTTACTATGGCTACACCTTC. Its translation is CASSYIIDRGLYYGYTF.